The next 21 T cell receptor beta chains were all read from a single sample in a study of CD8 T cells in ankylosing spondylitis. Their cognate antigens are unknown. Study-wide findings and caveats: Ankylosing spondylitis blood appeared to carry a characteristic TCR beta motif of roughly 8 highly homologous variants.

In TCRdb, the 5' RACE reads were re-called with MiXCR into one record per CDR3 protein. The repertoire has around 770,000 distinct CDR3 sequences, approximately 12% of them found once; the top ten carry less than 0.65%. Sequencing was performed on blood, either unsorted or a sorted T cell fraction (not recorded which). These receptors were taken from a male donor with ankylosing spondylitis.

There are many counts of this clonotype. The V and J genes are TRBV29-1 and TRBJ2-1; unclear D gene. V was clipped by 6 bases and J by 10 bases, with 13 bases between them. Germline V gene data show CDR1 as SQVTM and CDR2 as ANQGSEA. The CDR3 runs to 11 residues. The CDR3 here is CSVGRKEEQFF. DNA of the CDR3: TGCAGCGTGGGCCGAAAAGAGGAGCAGTTCTTC.

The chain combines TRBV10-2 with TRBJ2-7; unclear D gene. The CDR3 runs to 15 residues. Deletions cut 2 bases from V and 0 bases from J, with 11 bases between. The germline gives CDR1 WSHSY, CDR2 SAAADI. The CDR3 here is CASSEPRLSSYEQYF. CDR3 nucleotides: TGCGCCAGCAGTGAGCCCCGACTGAGCTCCTACGAGCAGTACTTC.

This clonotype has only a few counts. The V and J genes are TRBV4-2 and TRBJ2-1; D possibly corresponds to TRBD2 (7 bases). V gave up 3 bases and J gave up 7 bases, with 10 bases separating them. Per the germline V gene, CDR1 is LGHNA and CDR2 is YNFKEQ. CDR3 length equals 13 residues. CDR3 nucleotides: TGTGCCAGCAGCCACAGGGGAGGGAATGAGCAGTTCTTC. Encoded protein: CASSHRGGNEQFF.

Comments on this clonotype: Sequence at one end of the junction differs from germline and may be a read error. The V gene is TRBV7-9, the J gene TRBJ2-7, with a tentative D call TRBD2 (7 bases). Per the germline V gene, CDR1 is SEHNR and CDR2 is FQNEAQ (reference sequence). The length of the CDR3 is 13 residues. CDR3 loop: CASSFDAGAGPDF. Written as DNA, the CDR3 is TGTGCCAGCAGCTTTGATGCGGGGGCAGGCCCTGACTTC.

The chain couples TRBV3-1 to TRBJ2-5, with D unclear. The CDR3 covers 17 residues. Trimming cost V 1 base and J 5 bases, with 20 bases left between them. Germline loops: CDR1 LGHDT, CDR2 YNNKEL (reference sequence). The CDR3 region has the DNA TGTGCCAGCAGCCAAGGGGTGTCGGCCTTACGCCGGGAGACCCAGTACTTC. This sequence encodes CASSQGVSALRRETQYF.

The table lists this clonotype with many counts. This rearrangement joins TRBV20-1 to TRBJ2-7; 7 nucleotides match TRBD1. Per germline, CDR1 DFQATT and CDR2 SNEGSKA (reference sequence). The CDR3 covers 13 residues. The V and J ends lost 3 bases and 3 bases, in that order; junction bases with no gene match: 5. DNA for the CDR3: TGCAGTGCTAGGACAGGGCCACTCTACGAGCAGTACTTC. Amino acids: CSARTGPLYEQYF.

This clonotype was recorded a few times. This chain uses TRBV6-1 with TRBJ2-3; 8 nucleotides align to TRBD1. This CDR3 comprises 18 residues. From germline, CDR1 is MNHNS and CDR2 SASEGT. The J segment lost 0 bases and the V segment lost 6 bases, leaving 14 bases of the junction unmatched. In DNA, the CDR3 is TGTGCCAGCAGACGGACCGGGACAGGAGTTTCTAGCACAGATACGCAGTATTTT. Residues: CASRRTGTGVSSTDTQYF.

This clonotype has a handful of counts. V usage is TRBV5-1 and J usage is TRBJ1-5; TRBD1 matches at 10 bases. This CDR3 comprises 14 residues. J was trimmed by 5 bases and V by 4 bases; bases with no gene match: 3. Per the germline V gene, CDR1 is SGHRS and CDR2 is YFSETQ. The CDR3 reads CASSKDRGDQPQHF. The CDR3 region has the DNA TGCGCCAGCAGCAAGGACAGGGGGGATCAGCCCCAGCATTTT.

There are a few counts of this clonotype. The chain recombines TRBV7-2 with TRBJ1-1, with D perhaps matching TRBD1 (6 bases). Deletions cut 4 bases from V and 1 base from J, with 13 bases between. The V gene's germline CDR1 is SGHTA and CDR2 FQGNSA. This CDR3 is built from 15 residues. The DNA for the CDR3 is TGTGCCAGCAGCTCCAGGGGACGGACGAACACTGAAGCTTTCTTT. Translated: CASSSRGRTNTEAFF.

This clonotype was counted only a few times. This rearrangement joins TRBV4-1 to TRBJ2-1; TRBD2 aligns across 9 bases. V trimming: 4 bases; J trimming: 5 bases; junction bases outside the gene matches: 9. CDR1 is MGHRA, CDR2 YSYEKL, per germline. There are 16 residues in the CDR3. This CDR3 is CASSPIAGEADNEQFF. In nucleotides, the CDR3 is TGCGCCAGCAGCCCAATAGCGGGAGAAGCAGACAATGAGCAGTTCTTC.

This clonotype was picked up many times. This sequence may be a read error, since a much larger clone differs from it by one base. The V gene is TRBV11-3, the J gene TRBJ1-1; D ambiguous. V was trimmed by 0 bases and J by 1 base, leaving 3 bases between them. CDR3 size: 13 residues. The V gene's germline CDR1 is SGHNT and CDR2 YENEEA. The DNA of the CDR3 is TGTGCCAGCAGCTTAGAACAGAACACTGAAGCTTTCTTT. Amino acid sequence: CASSLEQNTEAFF.

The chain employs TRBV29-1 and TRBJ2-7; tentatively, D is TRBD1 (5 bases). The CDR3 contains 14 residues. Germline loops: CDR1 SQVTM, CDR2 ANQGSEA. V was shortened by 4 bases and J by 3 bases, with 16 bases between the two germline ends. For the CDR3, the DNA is TGCAGCGTTGCGGTCGGGCAGGGAATCTACGAGCAGTACTTC. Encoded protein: CSVAVGQGIYEQYF.

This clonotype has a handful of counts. The CDR3 DNA sequence: TGCGCCAGCACCCCCGGGGGTCGGGGAAACACCATATATTTT. It encodes CASTPGGRGNTIYF. The chain recombines TRBV5-1 with TRBJ1-3; tentatively, D is TRBD1 (5 bases). The CDR3 length is 14 residues. Trimming removed 6 bases from V and 4 bases from J, with 14 bases in between. The germline gives CDR1 SGHRS, CDR2 YFSETQ.

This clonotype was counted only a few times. The CDR3 sequence is CASSAQGGGTEAFF. The CDR3 DNA reads TGTGCCAGCAGCGCGCAGGGCGGAGGGACTGAAGCTTTCTTT. The chain carries TRBV7-9 and TRBJ1-1; possible D gene TRBD1, 5 bases. V was clipped by 5 bases and J by 5 bases, with 15 bases between them. In germline, CDR1 is SEHNR, CDR2 FQNEAQ (reference sequence). The CDR3 runs 14 residues. Full variable domain (outside the CDR3, taken from reference TRBV7-9 and TRBJ1-1): DTGVSQNPRHKITKRGQNVTFRCDPISEHNRLYWYRQTLGQGPEFLTYFQNEAQLEKSRLLSDRFSAERPKGSFSTLEIQRTEQGDSAMYLCASSAQGGGTEAFFGQGTRLTVV.

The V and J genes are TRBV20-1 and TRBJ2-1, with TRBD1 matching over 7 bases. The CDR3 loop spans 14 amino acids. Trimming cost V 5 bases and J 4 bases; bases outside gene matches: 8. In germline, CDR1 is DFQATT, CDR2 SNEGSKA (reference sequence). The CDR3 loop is CSAWSRDSYNEQFF. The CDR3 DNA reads TGCAGTGCTTGGTCCCGGGACAGTTACAATGAGCAGTTCTTC.

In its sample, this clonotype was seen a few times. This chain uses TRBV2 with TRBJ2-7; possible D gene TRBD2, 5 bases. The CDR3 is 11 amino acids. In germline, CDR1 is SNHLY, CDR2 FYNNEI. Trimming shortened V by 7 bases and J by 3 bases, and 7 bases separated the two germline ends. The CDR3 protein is CASIRDYEQYF. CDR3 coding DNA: TGTGCCAGCATCCGGGACTACGAGCAGTACTTC.

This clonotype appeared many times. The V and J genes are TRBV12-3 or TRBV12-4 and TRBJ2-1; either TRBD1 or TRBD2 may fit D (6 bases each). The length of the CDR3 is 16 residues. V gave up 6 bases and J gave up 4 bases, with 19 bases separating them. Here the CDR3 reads CASSPGAGAHYNEQFF. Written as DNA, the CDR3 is TGTGCCAGCAGCCCGGGGGCAGGGGCCCATTACAATGAGCAGTTCTTC.

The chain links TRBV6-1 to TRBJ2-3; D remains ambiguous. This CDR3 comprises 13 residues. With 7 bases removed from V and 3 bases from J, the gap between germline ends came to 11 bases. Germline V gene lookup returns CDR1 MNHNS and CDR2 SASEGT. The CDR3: CASTSPVTDTQYF. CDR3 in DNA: TGTGCCAGCACATCTCCGGTGACAGATACGCAGTATTTT.

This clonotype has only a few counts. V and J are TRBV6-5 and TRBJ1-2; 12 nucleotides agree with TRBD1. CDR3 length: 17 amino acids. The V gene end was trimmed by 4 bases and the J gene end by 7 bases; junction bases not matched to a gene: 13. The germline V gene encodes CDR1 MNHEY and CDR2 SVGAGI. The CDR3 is CASSSSGQGARKAGYTF. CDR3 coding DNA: TGTGCCAGCAGTTCCTCGGGACAGGGGGCGCGGAAGGCTGGCTACACCTTC.

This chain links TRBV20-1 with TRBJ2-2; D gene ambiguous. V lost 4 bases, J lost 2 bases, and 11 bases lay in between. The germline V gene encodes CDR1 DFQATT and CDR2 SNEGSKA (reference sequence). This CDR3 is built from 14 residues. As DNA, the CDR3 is TGCAGTGCTAACACACACCTAAACACCGGGGAGCTGTTTTTT. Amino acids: CSANTHLNTGELFF.

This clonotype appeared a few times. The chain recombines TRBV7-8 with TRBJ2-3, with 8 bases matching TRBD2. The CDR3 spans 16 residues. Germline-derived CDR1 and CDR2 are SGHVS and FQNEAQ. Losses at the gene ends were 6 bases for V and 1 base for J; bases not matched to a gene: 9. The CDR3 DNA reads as TGTGCCAGCAGATCCGAACTAGCGGCAGGCACAGATACGCAGTATTTT. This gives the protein CASRSELAAGTDTQYF.